Presented here are 6 T cell receptor beta chains from one specimen sequenced in a study of blood T cell repertoires in COVID-19. Clones were sequenced by immunoSEQ multiplex PCR, and TCRdb holds only the in-frame ones, with some missing. The sample lists tens of thousands of clones, just over 85% seen once, with roughly 30% in the top ten. Sequencing was carried out using peripheral blood. The origin of the receptors is a man in his fifties with active or convalescent COVID-19.

The CDR3 region has the DNA TGCGCCAGCAGTGCGACTAGTGGCTCCGAGCAGTACTTC. This codes for CASSATSGSEQYF. The chain couples TRBV10-1 to TRBJ2-7; a weak D match, TRBD2 (6 bases). Germline V gene data show CDR1 as WNHNN and CDR2 as SYGVQD (reference sequence). This CDR3 region has 13 residues. V lost 4 bases and J 6 bases, leaving 13 bases between the germline ends.

The CDR3 here is CASSLARDVLTF. CDR3 nucleotide sequence: TGTGCCAGCAGCTTAGCGAGGGACGTCCTGACTTTC. The V call is TRBV7-2, the J call TRBJ2-6; D may be TRBD2 (5 bases). The CDR3 consists of 12 residues. The germline V gene has CDR1 SGHTA and CDR2 FQGNSA. V was trimmed by 0 bases and J by 11 bases, leaving 5 bases between them. The complete variable domain, with remaining parts taken from reference TRBV7-2 and TRBJ2-6, reads GAGVSQSPSNKVTEKGKDVELRCDPISGHTALYWYRQSLGQGLEFLIYFQGNSAPDKSGLPSDRFSAERTGGSVSTLTIQRTQQEDSAVYLCASSLARDVLTFGAGSRLTVL.

This clone has just one count. The J gene is TRBJ1-5, the V gene TRBV19; D is perhaps TRBD1 (5 bases). This CDR3 spans 17 amino acids. The germline V gene has CDR1 LNHDA and CDR2 SQIVND (reference sequence). Trimming shortened V by 1 base and J by 0 bases, and 13 bases separated the two germline ends. Here the CDR3 reads CASSIVQWGLSNQPQHF. The CDR3 nucleotides read TGTGCCAGTAGTATAGTCCAGTGGGGCCTTAGCAATCAGCCCCAGCATTTT.

The chain recombines TRBV18 with TRBJ2-7; 7 nucleotides align to TRBD1. The CDR3 contains 13 residues. Germline values: CDR1 KGHSH, CDR2 LQKENI. With 5 bases clipped from V and 7 bases from J, the junction kept 8 bases outside the gene matches. The CDR3 nucleotides are TGTGCCAGCTCATCCGACAGGGCAGTTGAGCAGTACTTC. Translation gives CASSSDRAVEQYF.

The chain is built from TRBV11-2 and TRBJ1-6; D is possibly TRBD1 (5 bases). Trimming took off 5 bases at V and 5 bases at J, with 13 bases between the two ends. CDR3 length: 15 amino acids. The V gene's germline CDR1 is SGHAT and CDR2 FQNNGV. The CDR3 coding sequence is TGTGCCAGCAGCCGTATGACAGCTGATAATTCACCCCTCCACTTT. Its protein product is CASSRMTADNSPLHF.

The chain couples TRBV19 to TRBJ1-4, with D perhaps matching TRBD1 (5 bases). The CDR3 is 15 residues long. The germline V and J ends were trimmed by 3 bases and 6 bases, with 14 bases remaining between them. Germline-derived CDR1 and CDR2 are LNHDA and SQIVND (reference sequence). CDR3 DNA: TGTGCCAGTAGTATCGTCGGGGGTTCTGATGAAAAACTGTTTTTT. It specifies CASSIVGGSDEKLFF.